What follows are 17 T cell receptor beta chains derived from one specimen sequenced in a study of CD8 T cells in ankylosing spondylitis. A single record per CDR3 protein comes from TCRdb applying MiXCR to the 5' RACE reads. Here the sample spans some 130,000 distinct CDR3 sequences, roughly 6.6% being singletons. The sample taken for sequencing was blood, either unsorted or a sorted T cell fraction (not recorded which). The receptors shown here come from a female donor with ankylosing spondylitis or in good health (not recorded which).

This clonotype was counted ten times or more. The chain carries TRBV29-1 and TRBJ2-3, with D hard to call. The ends were cut back, 4 bases at V and 4 bases at J, with 15 bases in the middle. The germline V gene encodes CDR1 SQVTM and CDR2 ANQGSEA. This CDR3 spans 14 amino acids. CDR3 loop: CSVARHREADTQYF. DNA for the CDR3: TGCAGCGTTGCTAGACACAGAGAAGCAGATACGCAGTATTTT.

The chain uses TRBV30 and TRBJ1-4; TRBD1 is a possible D gene (6 bases). V lost 3 bases and J lost 5, with 10 bases in between. Germline V gene lookup returns CDR1 GTSNPN and CDR2 SVGIG (reference sequence). The CDR3 totals 13 residues. The CDR3 DNA reads as TGTGCCTGGAGACAGGGTGAGAATGAAAAACTGTTTTTT. This gives the protein CAWRQGENEKLFF.

This clonotype was seen many times. This rearrangement joins TRBV25-1 to TRBJ1-1; perhaps TRBD1 as D (6 bases). The germline gives CDR1 MGHDK, CDR2 SYGVNS. The CDR3 sequence is 15 residues long. The V end lost 1 base, the J end lost 6 bases, and 15 bases lay between the germline ends. The CDR3 here is CASSEFGGLGPEAFF. Here the CDR3 DNA reads TGTGCCAGCAGTGAATTCGGGGGCTTGGGTCCTGAAGCTTTCTTT.

The chain links TRBV25-1 to TRBJ1-3; possibly TRBD1 for D (5 bases). CDR1 and CDR2 (germline): MGHDK, SYGVNS. Trimming pared 2 bases from V and 4 bases from J, leaving 9 bases between. CDR3 length: 14 residues. CDR3 sequence (DNA): TGTGCCAGCAGTGAACGCCAGGGCGGAAACACCATATATTTT. It codes for CASSERQGGNTIYF.

This clonotype came up many times. The genes are TRBV12-3 or TRBV12-4 and TRBJ2-1, with D perhaps being TRBD1 or TRBD2 (5 bases each). Trimming took off 5 bases at V and 0 bases at J, with 14 bases between the two ends. The CDR3 length is 16 residues. The CDR3 region is CASSRNTGTSYNEQFF. CDR3 bases: TGTGCCAGCAGTAGGAATACCGGGACCTCCTACAATGAGCAGTTCTTC.

Many counts were recorded for this clonotype. The chain recombines TRBV20-1 with TRBJ2-5; TRBD1 agrees at 8 bases. The CDR3 consists of 13 residues. The V segment lost 3 bases and the J segment 5 bases; nucleotides outside the gene matches: 5. Germline CDR1 reads DFQATT; CDR2 reads SNEGSKA (reference sequence). The CDR3 bases are TGCAGTGCTAGTCGCAGGGGGCGCGAGACCCAGTACTTC. It yields the protein CSASRRGRETQYF.

This clonotype was counted ten times or more. The rearrangement uses TRBV29-1 and TRBJ1-2, with TRBD1 as a possible D gene (5 bases). The CDR3 extends over 13 amino acids. Trimming cost V 8 bases and J 4 bases, with 17 bases left between them. From germline, CDR1 is SQVTM and CDR2 ANQGSEA. CDR3 sequence (DNA): TGCAGCACTACCCAGGGTATGGGCTATGGCTACACCTTC. Residues: CSTTQGMGYGYTF. The whole variable domain, remainder taken from reference TRBV29-1 and TRBJ1-2, is SAVISQKPSRDICQRGTSLTIQCQVDSQVTMMFWYRQQPGQSLTLIATANQGSEATYESGFVIDKFPISRPNLTFSTLTVSNMSPEDSSIYLCSTTQGMGYGYTFGSGTRLTVV.

The chain employs TRBV7-2 and TRBJ1-4; TRBD1 aligns across 7 bases. The length of the CDR3 is 15 residues. The trim removed 6 bases at V and 10 bases at J, leaving 14 bases unmatched. Germline CDR1 and CDR2: SGHTA and FQGNSA. The CDR3 here is CASSPDPGTAVKLFF. CDR3 nucleotide sequence: TGTGCCAGCAGTCCCGACCCCGGGACAGCAGTAAAACTGTTTTTT. The full variable domain, in which reference TRBV7-2 and TRBJ1-4 provide the parts outside the CDR3, is GAGVSQSPSNKVTEKGKDVELRCDPISGHTALYWYRQSLGQGLEFLIYFQGNSAPDKSGLPSDRFSAERTGGSVSTLTIQRTQQEDSAVYLCASSPDPGTAVKLFFGSGTQLSVL.

This clonotype was observed at least ten times. This sequence joins TRBV20-1 and TRBJ2-3; no clear D. CDR1 is DFQATT, CDR2 SNEGSKA, per germline (reference sequence). CDR3 size: 12 residues. The germline V and J ends were trimmed by 6 bases and 3 bases, with 10 bases remaining between them. CDR3 coding DNA: TGCAGTGCCGAATTAGGTACAGATACGCAGTATTTT. Translated: CSAELGTDTQYF.

This chain connects TRBV4-3 to TRBJ2-7, with a possible D match to TRBD2 (6 bases). The CDR3 spans 14 residues. Trimming stripped 0 bases from V and 5 bases from J, with 11 bases between. Germline CDR1 reads LGHNA; CDR2 reads YSLEER. This CDR3 is CASSQDGAGNEQYF. The CDR3 DNA follows: TGCGCCAGCAGCCAAGATGGGGCGGGGAACGAGCAGTACTTC.

The chain links TRBV5-1 to TRBJ1-1; unclear D gene. This CDR3 has 15 residues. CDR1 is SGHRS and CDR2 is YFSETQ in the germline V gene. Trimming shortened V by 0 bases and J by 11 bases, and 20 bases separated the two germline ends. The CDR3 sequence is CASSLERGLKGGAFF. The CDR3, as DNA: TGCGCCAGCAGCTTGGAGAGAGGATTAAAGGGAGGTGCTTTCTTT.

The sample holds many counts of this clonotype. The genes are TRBV12-3 or TRBV12-4 and TRBJ2-4; D unclear. Deletions cut 7 bases from V and 2 bases from J, with 9 bases between. The length of the CDR3 is 13 residues. CDR3: CASKGYSKNIQYF. The CDR3 bases are TGTGCCAGCAAGGGATATTCCAAAAACATTCAGTACTTC.

This clonotype was seen repeatedly, ten times or more. The chain uses TRBV12-3 or TRBV12-4 and TRBJ1-2; D remains ambiguous. This CDR3 contains 13 residues. Trimming left V 0 bases short and J 3 bases short, with 5 bases between. The CDR3 DNA sequence: TGTGCCAGCAGTTTAGCCCTCCACTATGGCTACACCTTC. It specifies CASSLALHYGYTF.

This clonotype was observed at least ten times. The chain combines TRBV2 with TRBJ2-3; D is uncertain. CDR1 is SNHLY, CDR2 FYNNEI, per germline. This CDR3 spans 13 amino acids. V was shortened by 6 bases and J by 4 bases, with 11 bases between the two germline ends. CDR3 loop: CASRTVASDTQYF. CDR3 nucleotides: TGTGCCAGCAGGACTGTCGCGTCAGATACGCAGTATTTT.

Ten or more counts support this clonotype. In nucleotides, the CDR3 is TGTGCCAGCCAAGGGGGAGATGAGGGCTACACCATATATTTT. Protein product: CASQGGDEGYTIYF. The rearrangement uses TRBV6-1 and TRBJ1-3; the D gene is possibly TRBD1 (6 bases). Per germline, CDR1 MNHNS and CDR2 SASEGT. Trimming stripped 8 bases from V and 8 bases from J, with 19 bases between. The CDR3 is made up of 14 amino acids.

This clonotype was counted only a few times. This may be a read error: a much more frequent sequence differs by one nucleotide. V is TRBV10-3 and J is TRBJ1-2; D remains unclear. Germline V gene data show CDR1 as ENHRY and CDR2 as SYGVKD. V was pared by 4 bases and J by 10 bases, with 16 bases between. This CDR3 spans 13 amino acids. The CDR3 sequence is CAISGGAGFDYTF. The CDR3 nucleotides read TGTGCCATCAGTGGCGGTGCGGGGTTTGACTACACCTTC.

This clonotype has at least ten counts. The CDR3 is CASSSLDRGTEAFF. The CDR3, as DNA: TGTGCCAGCAGCTCCCTGGACAGGGGCACTGAAGCTTTCTTT. The chain has TRBV5-5 and TRBJ1-1, with 9 positions matching TRBD1. CDR1 is SGHKS and CDR2 is YYEKEE in the germline V gene (reference sequence). The J segment lost 4 bases and the V segment lost 3 bases, leaving 4 bases of the junction unmatched. The CDR3 is 14 amino acids.